This TCR beta chain was identified during a study of blood T cell repertoires in COVID-19. Background on the study: From T cells, B-cell-depleted T cells, or PBMCs came the material, which was cDNA or gDNA.

Per germline, CDR1 SGHVS and CDR2 FNYEAQ. V was pared by 4 bases and J by 12 bases, with 18 bases of the junction left unmatched. This CDR3 contains 16 residues. Original processing methods: Amplification with reference gene primers provided the estimates of nucleated cell counts. The assay was immunoSEQ multiplex PCR, and TCRdb's table has in-frame clones only and misses some. V and J calls and clone size are those listed in that table; D and trimming were worked out from the DNA. The sample consists of 150,000 to 190,000 clones, around four fifths of them appearing once. Participants, 18 to 89 years old, spanned about 26 US areas. Clinical history reported by participants formed the basis on which cohorts were assigned.

The source is a man aged 50-60 years who had recovered from COVID-19. Sequenced: PBMCs or T cells enriched from blood (not recorded which). The V call is TRBV7-6, the J call TRBJ2-3, with 8 bases matching TRBD1. The CDR3 here is CASSSRQGSGGRSQYF. The CDR3 coding sequence is TGTGCCAGCAGCTCCAGACAGGGGTCCGGAGGGCGGTCCCAGTATTTT.